This T cell receptor beta chain was sequenced during a study of T cell responses to AZD1222 COVID-19 vaccine. Produced via immunoSEQ multiplex PCR; TCRdb's table is partial and in-frame only. Of roughly 140,000 clones listed, around 94% are singletons. Study-wide results and caveats: Repertoires in all cases were sampled only once the peak T cell response had passed.

This clone was found once. Its antigen is as yet unknown. Trimming stripped 2 bases from V and 1 base from J, with 7 bases between. Per the germline V gene, CDR1 is SGHRS and CDR2 is YFSETQ. The CDR3 runs to 15 residues. The sequence was obtained from an adult who had recovered from COVID-19. The rearrangement joins TRBV5-1 to TRBJ2-6, with TRBD1 as a possible D gene (5 bases). The material sequenced was peripheral blood, taken after recovery from COVID-19. CDR3 in amino acids: CASSFQGSGANVLTF. CDR3 nucleotides: TGCGCCAGCAGCTTTCAGGGTTCTGGGGCCAACGTCCTGACTTTC.